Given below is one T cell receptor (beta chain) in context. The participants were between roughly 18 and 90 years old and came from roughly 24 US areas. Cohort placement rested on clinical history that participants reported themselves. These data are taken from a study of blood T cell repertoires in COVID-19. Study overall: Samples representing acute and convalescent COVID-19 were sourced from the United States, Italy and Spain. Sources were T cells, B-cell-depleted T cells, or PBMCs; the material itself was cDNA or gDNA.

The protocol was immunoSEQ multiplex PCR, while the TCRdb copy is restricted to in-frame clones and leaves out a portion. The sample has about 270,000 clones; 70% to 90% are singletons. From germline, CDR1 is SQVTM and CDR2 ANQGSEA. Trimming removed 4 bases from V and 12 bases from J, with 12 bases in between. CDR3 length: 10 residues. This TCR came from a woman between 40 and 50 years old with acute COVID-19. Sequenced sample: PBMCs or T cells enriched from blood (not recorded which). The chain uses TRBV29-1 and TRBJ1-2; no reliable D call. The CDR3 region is CSVVGPPHTF. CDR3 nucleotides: TGCAGCGTTGTTGGCCCCCCGCACACCTTC.